This TCR beta chain derives from a study of OX40 agonist ivuxolimab in advanced cancers. Overall study context: A mean age of about 56 years, range roughly 23 to 85, was recorded, and roughly 83% were male.

Clones were read by immunoSEQ multiplex PCR, and TCRdb kept only the in-frame ones, dropping some. The repertoire has about 67,000 clones, around 85% of them found once; the top ten carry about 0.61%. Trimming took 5 bases from V and 4 from J, leaving 9 bases between them. Germline values: CDR1 SGHTA, CDR2 FQGTGA. CDR3 length: 13 amino acids. The rearrangement uses TRBV7-3 and TRBJ1-5, with D possibly being TRBD1 (5 bases). Specimen: CD4+ or CD8+ T cells sorted from blood, collected in a trial of the OX40 agonist ivuxolimab. This clonotype originated in an adult with an advanced solid tumor such as melanoma, head and neck, liver or kidney cancer. This CDR3 is CASSEGPNQPQHF. CDR3 DNA sequence: TGTGCCAGCAGCGAGGGACCTAATCAGCCCCAGCATTTT.